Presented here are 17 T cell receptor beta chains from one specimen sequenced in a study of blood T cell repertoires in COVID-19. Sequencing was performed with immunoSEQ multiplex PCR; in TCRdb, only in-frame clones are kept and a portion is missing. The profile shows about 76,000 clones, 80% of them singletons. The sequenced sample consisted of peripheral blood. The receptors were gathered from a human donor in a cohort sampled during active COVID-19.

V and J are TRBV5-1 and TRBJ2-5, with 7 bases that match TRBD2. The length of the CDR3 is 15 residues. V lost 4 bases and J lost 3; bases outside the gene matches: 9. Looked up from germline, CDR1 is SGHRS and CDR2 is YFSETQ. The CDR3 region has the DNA TGCGCCAGCAGCGGTCAGGGACTAACGAAAGAGACCCAGTACTTC. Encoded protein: CASSGQGLTKETQYF.

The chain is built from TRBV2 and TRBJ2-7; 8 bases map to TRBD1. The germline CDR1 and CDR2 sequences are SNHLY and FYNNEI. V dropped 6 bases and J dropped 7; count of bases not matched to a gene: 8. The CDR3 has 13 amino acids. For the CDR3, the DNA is TGTGCCAGCAGAGCGACAGGGGCGTTGGAGCAGTACGTC. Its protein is CASRATGALEQYV.

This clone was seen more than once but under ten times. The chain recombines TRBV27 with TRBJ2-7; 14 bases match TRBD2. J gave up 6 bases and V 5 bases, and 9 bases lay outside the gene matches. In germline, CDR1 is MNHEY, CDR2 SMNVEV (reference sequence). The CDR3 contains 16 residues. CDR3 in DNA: TGTGCCAGCAGTCCGATGACTAGCGGGAGGGCCCTCGAGCAGTACGTC. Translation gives CASSPMTSGRALEQYV.

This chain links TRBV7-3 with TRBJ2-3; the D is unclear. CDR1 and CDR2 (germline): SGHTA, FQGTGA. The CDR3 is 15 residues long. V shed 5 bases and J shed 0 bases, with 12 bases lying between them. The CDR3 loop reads CASSTPTASTDTQYF. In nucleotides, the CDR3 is TGTGCCAGCAGCACCCCTACTGCTAGCACAGATACGCAGTATTTT.

CDR3 region: CASSLRPRESPLHF. The CDR3 nucleotides are TGCGCCAGCAGCTTACGCCCCCGCGAATCACCCCTCCACTTT. The J gene is TRBJ1-6, the V gene TRBV4-3; no reliable D call. The CDR3 length is 14 residues. Trimming cost V 5 bases and J 10 bases, with 15 bases left between them. Germline V gene lookup returns CDR1 LGHNA and CDR2 YSLEER.

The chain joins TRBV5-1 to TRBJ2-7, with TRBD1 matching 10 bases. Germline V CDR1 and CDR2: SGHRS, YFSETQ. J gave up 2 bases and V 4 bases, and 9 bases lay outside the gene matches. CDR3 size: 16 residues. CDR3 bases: TGCGCCAGCAGCGGGGGGACAGGGGCCTTAACCTACGAGCAGTACTTC. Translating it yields CASSGGTGALTYEQYF. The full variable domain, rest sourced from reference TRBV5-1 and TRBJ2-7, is KAGVTQTPRYLIKTRGQQVTLSCSPISGHRSVSWYQQTPGQGLQFLFEYFSETQRNKGNFPGRFSGRQFSNSRSEMNVSTLELGDSALYLCASSGGTGALTYEQYFGPGTRLTVT.

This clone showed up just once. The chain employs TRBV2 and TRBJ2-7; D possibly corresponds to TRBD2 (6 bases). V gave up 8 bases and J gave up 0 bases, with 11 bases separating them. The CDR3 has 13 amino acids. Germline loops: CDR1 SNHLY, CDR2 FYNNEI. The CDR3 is CASRLANSYEQYV. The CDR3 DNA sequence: TGTGCCAGCCGTCTAGCGAACTCCTACGAGCAGTACGTC.

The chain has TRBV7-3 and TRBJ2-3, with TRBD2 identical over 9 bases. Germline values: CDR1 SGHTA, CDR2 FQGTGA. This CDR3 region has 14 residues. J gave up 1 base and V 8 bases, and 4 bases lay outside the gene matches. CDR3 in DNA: TGTGCCAGCGCACCTAGCGGGGGCACAGATACGCAGTATTTT. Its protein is CASAPSGGTDTQYF.

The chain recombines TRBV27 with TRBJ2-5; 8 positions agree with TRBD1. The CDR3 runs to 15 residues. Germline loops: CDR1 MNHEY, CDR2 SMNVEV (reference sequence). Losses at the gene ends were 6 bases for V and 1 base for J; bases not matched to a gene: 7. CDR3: CASSFSGGPQETQYF. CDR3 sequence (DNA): TGTGCCAGCAGCTTTTCAGGGGGCCCCCAAGAGACCCAGTACTTC.

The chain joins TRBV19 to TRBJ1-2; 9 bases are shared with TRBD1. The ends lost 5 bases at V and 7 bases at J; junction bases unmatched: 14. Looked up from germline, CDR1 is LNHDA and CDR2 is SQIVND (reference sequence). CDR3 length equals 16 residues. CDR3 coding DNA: TGTGCCAGTAGTTTGCCCGGTTCACAGGGGGCCGGTGGCTACACCTTC. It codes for CASSLPGSQGAGGYTF.

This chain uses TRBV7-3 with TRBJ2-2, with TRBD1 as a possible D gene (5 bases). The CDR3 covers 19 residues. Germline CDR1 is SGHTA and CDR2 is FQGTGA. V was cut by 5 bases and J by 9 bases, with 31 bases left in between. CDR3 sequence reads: CASSVTGQGFTRRGRELFF. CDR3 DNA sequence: TGTGCCAGCAGCGTTACCGGGCAGGGATTCACCCGTCGCGGCCGGGAGCTGTTTTTT.

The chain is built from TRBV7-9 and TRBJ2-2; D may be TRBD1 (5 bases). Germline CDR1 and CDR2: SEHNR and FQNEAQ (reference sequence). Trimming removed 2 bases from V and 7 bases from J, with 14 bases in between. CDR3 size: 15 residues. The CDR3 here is CASSLLQGQGGELFF. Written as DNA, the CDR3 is TGTGCCAGCAGCTTACTCCAGGGTCAGGGCGGGGAGCTGTTTTTT.

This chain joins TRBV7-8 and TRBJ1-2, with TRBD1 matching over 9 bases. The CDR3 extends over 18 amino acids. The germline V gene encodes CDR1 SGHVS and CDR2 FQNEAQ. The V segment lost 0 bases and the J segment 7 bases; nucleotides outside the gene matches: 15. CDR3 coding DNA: TGTGCCAGCAGCTTAGCGGGCGGGACAGGGTCTTTAGCGGGTGGCTACACCTTC. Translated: CASSLAGGTGSLAGGYTF.

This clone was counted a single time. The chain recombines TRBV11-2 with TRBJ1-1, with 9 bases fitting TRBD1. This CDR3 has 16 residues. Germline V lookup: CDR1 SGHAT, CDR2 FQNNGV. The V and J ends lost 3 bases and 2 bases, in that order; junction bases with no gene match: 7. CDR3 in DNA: TGTGCCAGCAGCTTCGGGACAGGGACGATAAACACTGAAGCTTTCTTT. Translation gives CASSFGTGTINTEAFF. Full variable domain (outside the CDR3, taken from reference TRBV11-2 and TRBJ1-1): EAGVAQSPRYKIIEKRQSVAFWCNPISGHATLYWYQQILGQGPKLLIQFQNNGVVDDSQLPKDRFSAERLKGVDSTLKIQPAKLEDSAVYLCASSFGTGTINTEAFFGQGTRLTVV.

The CDR3 protein is CASSSGLAGAPPSTDTQYF. The CDR3 DNA follows: TGTGCCAGCAGCTCGGGTCTAGCGGGGGCCCCCCCTAGCACAGATACGCAGTATTTT. The chain joins TRBV27 to TRBJ2-3; 10 nucleotides line up with TRBD2. With 6 bases clipped from V and 0 bases from J, the junction kept 15 bases outside the gene matches. The CDR3 consists of 19 residues. Germline CDR1 MNHEY, CDR2 SMNVEV (reference sequence).

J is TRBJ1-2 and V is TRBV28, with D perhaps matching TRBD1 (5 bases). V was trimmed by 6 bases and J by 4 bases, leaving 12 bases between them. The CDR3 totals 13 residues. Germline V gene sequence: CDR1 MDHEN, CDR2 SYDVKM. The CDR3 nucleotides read TGTGCCAGCAGGAATGGGGGGTCCTATGGCTACACCTTC. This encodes CASRNGGSYGYTF.

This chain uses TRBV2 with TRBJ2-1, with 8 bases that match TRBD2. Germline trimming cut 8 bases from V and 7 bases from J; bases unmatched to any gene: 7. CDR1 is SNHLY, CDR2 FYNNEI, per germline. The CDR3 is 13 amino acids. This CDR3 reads CASSGTRRNEQFF. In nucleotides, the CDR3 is TGTGCCAGCTCCGGGACTAGAAGGAATGAGCAGTTCTTC.